The entry that follows covers one TCR beta chain sequence. The data stem from a study of blood T cell repertoires in COVID-19. Study background: The analysed material was cDNA or gDNA that came from T cells, B-cell-depleted T cells, or PBMCs.

Authors' processing steps: Amplified reference gene primers provided the basis for estimating nucleated cell counts. Generated by immunoSEQ multiplex PCR, the TCRdb table keeps only in-frame clones and is missing some. The V and J calls and clone size are taken from that table; D and trimming were inferred from the DNA. The table shows 250,000 to 350,000 clones, with about 83% occurring only once. Germline-derived CDR1 and CDR2 are SEHNR and FQNEAQ (reference sequence). The CDR3 loop spans 11 amino acids. V was cut by 5 bases and J by 8 bases, with 9 bases left in between. V gene TRBV7-9 combines with J gene TRBJ1-2; possible D gene TRBD1, 5 bases. The sample taken for sequencing was peripheral blood. The TCR was taken from a woman between 50 and 59 years old with acute or convalescent COVID-19. The CDR3 DNA reads as TGTGCCAGCAGCCCGACAGTGGGCTACACCTTC. Residues: CASSPTVGYTF.